One TCR beta chain is described in this entry. The CDR3 is 13 residues long. The ends were cut back, 6 bases at V and 6 bases at J, with 14 bases in the middle. In germline, CDR1 is MNHEY, CDR2 SVGAGI. This entry comes from a study of blood T cells in healthy people across ages. It was with a sample-barcoded 5' primer and a J-beta primer mix that a second PCR of about 7 to 12 cycles was run. TCRdb re-called the 5' RACE reads through MiXCR, storing one row per CDR3 protein. The sample lists roughly 860,000 distinct CDR3 sequences, roughly 60% seen once, with around a quarter in the top ten. The TCR comes from a man younger than 45 in good health. The V gene is TRBV6-5, the J gene TRBJ1-2; possibly TRBD1 for D (6 bases). Sample: blood. CDR3 sequence reads: CASSQGQRNGYTF. CDR3 bases: TGTGCCAGCAGCCAGGGACAACGGAATGGCTACACCTTC.